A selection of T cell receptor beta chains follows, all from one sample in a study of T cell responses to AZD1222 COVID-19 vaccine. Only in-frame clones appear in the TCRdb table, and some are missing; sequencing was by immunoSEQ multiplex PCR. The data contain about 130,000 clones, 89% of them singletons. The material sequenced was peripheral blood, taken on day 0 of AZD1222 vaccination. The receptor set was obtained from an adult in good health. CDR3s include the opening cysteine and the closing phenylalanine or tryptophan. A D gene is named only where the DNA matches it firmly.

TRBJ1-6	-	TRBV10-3	TGTGCCATCAGTGACTCTACGGGACAAATGACACCCCTCCACTTT	CAISDSTGQMTPLHF
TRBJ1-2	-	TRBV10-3	TGTGCCATCAGTGATATAGGGGGTGTAGACTATGGCTACACCTTC	CAISDIGGVDYGYTF
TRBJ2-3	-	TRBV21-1	TGTGCCAGCTGGGGCTCCACAGATACGCAGTATTTT	CASWGSTDTQYF
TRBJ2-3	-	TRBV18	TGTGCCAGCTCACCACAGGGTCGCCAGGAATACACAGATACGCAGTATTTT	CASSPQGRQEYTDTQYF
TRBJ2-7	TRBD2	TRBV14	TGTGCCAGCCGGGAGGGCACCTACGAGCAGTACTTC	CASREGTYEQYF
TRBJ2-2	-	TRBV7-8	TGTGCCAGCAGCTTGAGGGCCGGGGAGCTGTTTTTT	CASSLRAGELFF
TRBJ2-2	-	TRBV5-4	TGTGCCCCCACAGAGGGGGGGGGCACCGGGGAGCTGTTTTTT	CAPTEGGGTGELFF
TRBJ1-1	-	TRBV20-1	TGCAGTGCTAGGAGCGCGGGGAAAGCTTTCTTT	CSARSAGKAFF
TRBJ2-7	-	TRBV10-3	TGTGCCATCAGCCGAGACAGGTCCTACGAGCAGTACTTC	CAISRDRSYEQYF
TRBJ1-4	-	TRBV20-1	TGCAGTGCTAGTCAAGGGGGAGGGGAAAAACTGTTTTTT	CSASQGGGEKLFF
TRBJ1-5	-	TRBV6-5	TGTGCCAGCAGGTCGACAGGTTTCGGGCATCAGCCCCAGCATTTT	CASRSTGFGHQPQHF